This is a list of T cell receptor beta chains from one sample in a study of T cell responses to AZD1222 COVID-19 vaccine. The protocol was immunoSEQ multiplex PCR, while the TCRdb copy is restricted to in-frame clones and leaves out a portion. The sample contains fewer than 200,000 clones, about 91% of which appear only once. Sequenced here: peripheral blood, sampled on day 0 of AZD1222 vaccination. The receptors were sampled from an adult in good health. CDR3s include the opening cysteine and the closing phenylalanine or tryptophan. A D gene is named only where the DNA matches it firmly. Clone size is not always given. Where it is, it says once, few, many or a class for expanded clones.

cdr3_length: 13
j_call: TRBJ1-2
v_call: TRBV19
clone_size: NA
d_call: NA
cdr3_aa: CASSLQVGSGYTF
cdr3_nt: TGTGCCAGTAGTTTACAGGTCGGGAGTGGCTACACCTTC

cdr3_length: 15
j_call: TRBJ2-7
v_call: TRBV7-8
clone_size: once
d_call: TRBD2
cdr3_aa: CASSRGGAGSYEQYF
cdr3_nt: TGTGCCAGCAGCCGGGGGGGCGCGGGATCCTACGAGCAGTACTTC

cdr3_length: 11
j_call: TRBJ1-1
v_call: TRBV6-5
clone_size: NA
d_call: NA
cdr3_aa: CASSSPPEAFF
cdr3_nt: TGTGCCAGCAGTTCCCCTCCTGAAGCTTTCTTT

cdr3_length: 14
j_call: TRBJ1-1
v_call: TRBV27
clone_size: few
d_call: NA
cdr3_aa: CASSFHGRVTEAFF
cdr3_nt: TGTGCCAGCAGTTTTCACGGCCGTGTCACTGAAGCTTTCTTT

cdr3_length: 13
j_call: TRBJ1-2
v_call: TRBV30
clone_size: once
d_call: TRBD1
cdr3_aa: CAWGTGGFQGYTF
cdr3_nt: TGTGCCTGGGGAACAGGGGGCTTTCAAGGCTACACCTTC

cdr3_length: 15
j_call: TRBJ1-1
v_call: TRBV19
clone_size: NA
d_call: NA
cdr3_aa: CASSIGVGARTEAFF
cdr3_nt: TGTGCCAGTAGTATAGGAGTGGGGGCTAGGACTGAAGCTTTCTTT

cdr3_length: 13
j_call: TRBJ2-1
v_call: TRBV9
clone_size: NA
d_call: NA
cdr3_aa: CASSPDRNNEQFF
cdr3_nt: TGTGCCAGCAGCCCTGACAGAAACAATGAGCAGTTCTTC

cdr3_length: 12
j_call: TRBJ1-1
v_call: TRBV12-5
clone_size: NA
d_call: NA
cdr3_aa: CASGLEGVRVFF
cdr3_nt: TGTGCTAGTGGTTTGGAGGGGGTACGGGTTTTCTTT

cdr3_length: 13
j_call: TRBJ1-2
v_call: TRBV19
clone_size: NA
d_call: TRBD1
cdr3_aa: CASSPGGVSGYTF
cdr3_nt: TGTGCCAGTAGCCCAGGGGGCGTCTCTGGCTACACCTTC

cdr3_length: 15
j_call: TRBJ1-4
v_call: TRBV18
clone_size: NA
d_call: NA
cdr3_aa: CASSPLWGTDEKLFF
cdr3_nt: TGTGCCAGCTCACCACTTTGGGGGACGGATGAAAAACTGTTTTTT

cdr3_length: 15
j_call: TRBJ2-5
v_call: TRBV2
clone_size: NA
d_call: TRBD2
cdr3_aa: CASSEGAGKRETQYF
cdr3_nt: TGTGCCAGCAGTGAAGGAGCGGGGAAGCGGGAGACCCAGTACTTC

cdr3_length: 13
j_call: TRBJ2-7
v_call: TRBV19
clone_size: few
d_call: NA
cdr3_aa: CASSKTGPYEQYF
cdr3_nt: TGTGCCAGTAGTAAGACAGGCCCCTACGAGCAGTACTTC

cdr3_length: 13
j_call: TRBJ1-2
v_call: TRBV27
clone_size: NA
d_call: NA
cdr3_aa: CASSSDRFKGYTF
cdr3_nt: TGTGCCAGCAGCTCCGACAGATTCAAAGGCTACACCTTC

cdr3_length: 14
j_call: TRBJ1-2
v_call: TRBV20-1
clone_size: NA
d_call: NA
cdr3_aa: CSASSTGTHYGYTF
cdr3_nt: TGCAGTGCTAGTAGCACAGGTACTCACTATGGCTACACCTTC

cdr3_length: 14
j_call: TRBJ2-2
v_call: TRBV18
clone_size: NA
d_call: NA
cdr3_aa: CASSPPIVPGELFF
cdr3_nt: TGTGCCAGCTCACCACCGATCGTCCCCGGGGAGCTGTTTTTT

cdr3_length: 15
j_call: TRBJ1-3
v_call: TRBV28
clone_size: NA
d_call: TRBD1
cdr3_aa: CASSGTGGLGNTIYF
cdr3_nt: TGTGCCAGCAGTGGGACAGGGGGCCTCGGAAACACCATATATTTT

cdr3_length: 12
j_call: TRBJ2-5
v_call: TRBV6-6
clone_size: NA
d_call: NA
cdr3_aa: CASSYPPGALYF
cdr3_nt: TGTGCCAGCAGTTACCCCCCCGGGGCCCTCTACTTC

cdr3_length: 17
j_call: TRBJ2-3
v_call: TRBV5-8
clone_size: NA
d_call: TRBD2
cdr3_aa: CASSNPLGERGPDTQYF
cdr3_nt: TGTGCCAGCAGCAATCCCCTCGGGGAGCGGGGTCCAGATACGCAGTATTTT

cdr3_length: 13
j_call: TRBJ2-7
v_call: TRBV5-4
clone_size: NA
d_call: NA
cdr3_aa: CASSLELGYEQYF
cdr3_nt: TGTGCCAGCAGCCTTGAACTGGGGTACGAGCAGTACTTC

cdr3_length: 15
j_call: TRBJ1-6
v_call: TRBV19
clone_size: NA
d_call: NA
cdr3_aa: CASDADSSYNSPLHF
cdr3_nt: TGTGCCAGCGACGCCGACAGCTCCTATAATTCACCCCTCCACTTT

cdr3_length: 11
j_call: TRBJ1-3
v_call: TRBV12-3/TRBV12-4
clone_size: NA
d_call: NA
cdr3_aa: CASILVATIYF
cdr3_nt: TGTGCCAGCATCCTAGTGGCCACCATATATTTT

cdr3_length: 19
j_call: TRBJ2-1
v_call: TRBV7-6
clone_size: NA
d_call: TRBD2
cdr3_aa: CASRPTGTSGRASYNEQFF
cdr3_nt: TGTGCCAGCAGACCGACCGGGACTAGCGGGAGGGCCTCCTACAATGAGCAGTTCTTC

cdr3_length: 15
j_call: TRBJ1-1
v_call: TRBV7-3
clone_size: NA
d_call: NA
cdr3_aa: CASSLVGGAIDEAFF
cdr3_nt: TGTGCCAGCAGCTTAGTTGGGGGCGCAATTGATGAAGCTTTCTTT

cdr3_length: 15
j_call: TRBJ2-1
v_call: TRBV14
clone_size: NA
d_call: TRBD1
cdr3_aa: CASSPRDRGYNEQFF
cdr3_nt: TGTGCCAGCAGCCCCCGGGACAGGGGTTACAATGAGCAGTTCTTC

cdr3_length: 16
j_call: TRBJ2-3
v_call: TRBV28
clone_size: NA
d_call: TRBD1
cdr3_aa: CASSSTGDVGTDTQYF
cdr3_nt: TGTGCCAGCAGTTCAACAGGGGATGTTGGCACAGATACGCAGTATTTT

cdr3_length: 16
j_call: TRBJ1-4
v_call: TRBV19
clone_size: NA
d_call: NA
cdr3_aa: CASSRGEAPTNEKLFF
cdr3_nt: TGTGCCAGTAGCCGCGGAGAGGCTCCAACTAATGAAAAACTGTTTTTT

cdr3_length: 11
j_call: TRBJ2-3
v_call: TRBV12-5
clone_size: NA
d_call: NA
cdr3_aa: CASGWRDTQYF
cdr3_nt: TGTGCTAGTGGCTGGCGGGATACGCAGTATTTT

cdr3_length: 13
j_call: TRBJ1-2
v_call: TRBV28
clone_size: NA
d_call: NA
cdr3_aa: CASIPGHDYGYTF
cdr3_nt: TGTGCCAGCATTCCCGGACATGACTATGGCTACACCTTC